The text below deals with one TCR beta chain. Its antigen remains unknown. This entry is derived from a study of CD8+ T cells in alopecia areata. The study's findings and limits: Lesional scalp exceeded normal scalp in clonality, especially in alopecia totalis/universalis. Sharing of TCR sequences between patients (possibly for HLA-related reasons) was less clear than in mice.

The CDR3 has 14 amino acids. Trimming removed 3 bases from V and 0 bases from J, with 8 bases in between. Germline lookup yields CDR1 MDHEN and CDR2 SYDVKM. cDNA serving as the sequencing template came from extracted, reverse transcribed RNA. TCRdb keeps only in-frame clones here, not all; method: immunoSEQ multiplex PCR. The sample has 100,000 to 150,000 clones, about 51% seen once; the top ten hold roughly a tenth. The study team obtained lesional scalp punch biopsies and peripheral blood from alopecia areata patients. CD4+ and CD8+ T cells were sorted from PBMCs stained for CD3, CD4 and CD8. The V and J genes are TRBV28 and TRBJ1-1; the D gene is possibly TRBD1 (5 bases). The sequence came from a human donor with alopecia areata. The sample consisted of NKG2D-low CD8+ T cells sorted from blood. The CDR3 coding sequence is TGTGCCAGCAGTTTTGACAGCATGAACACTGAAGCTTTCTTT. Amino acid sequence: CASSFDSMNTEAFF.